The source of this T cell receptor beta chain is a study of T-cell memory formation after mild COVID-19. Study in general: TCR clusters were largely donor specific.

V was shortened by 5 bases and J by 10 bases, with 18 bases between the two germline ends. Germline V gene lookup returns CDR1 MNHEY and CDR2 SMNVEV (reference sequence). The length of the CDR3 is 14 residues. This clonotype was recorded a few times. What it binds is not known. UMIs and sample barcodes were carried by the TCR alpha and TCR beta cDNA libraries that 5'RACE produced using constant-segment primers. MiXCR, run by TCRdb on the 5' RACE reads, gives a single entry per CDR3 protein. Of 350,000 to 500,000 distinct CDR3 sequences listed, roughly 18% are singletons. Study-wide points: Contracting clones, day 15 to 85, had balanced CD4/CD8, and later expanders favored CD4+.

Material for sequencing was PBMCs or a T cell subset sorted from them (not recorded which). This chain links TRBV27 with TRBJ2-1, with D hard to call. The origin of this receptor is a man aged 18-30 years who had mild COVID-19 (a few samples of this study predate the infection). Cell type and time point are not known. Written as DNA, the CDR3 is TGTGCCAGCAGTCTACGCCCGGGCTTAAGAGAGCAGTTCTTC. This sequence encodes CASSLRPGLREQFF.